A single sample gave rise to the 26 T cell receptor beta chains below, sequenced in a study of blood T cells in healthy people across ages. A second PCR of roughly 7 to 11 cycles used a sample-barcoded 5' primer and a J-beta primer mix. TCRdb processed the 5' RACE reads anew with MiXCR; each CDR3 protein has one entry. Of about 1.4 million distinct CDR3 sequences in the sample, roughly 64% were seen once. Sequencing used blood. These receptors were collected from a man in his late teens or twenties in good health.

The chain joins TRBV18 to TRBJ1-5; no definite D call. V gave up 5 bases and J gave up 4 bases, with 12 bases separating them. The germline CDR1 and CDR2 sequences are KGHSH and LQKENI. The CDR3 consists of 14 residues. The CDR3 protein is CASSTTRSNQPQHF. The CDR3 DNA is TGTGCCAGCTCAACGACCCGCTCAAATCAGCCCCAGCATTTT.

The rearrangement uses TRBV6-2 or TRBV6-3 and TRBJ1-6; D is uncertain. Germline CDR1 MNHEY, CDR2 SVGEGT. The CDR3 length is 13 residues. The V end lost 5 bases, the J end lost 7 bases, and 9 bases lay between the germline ends. CDR3 DNA: TGTGCCAGCAGTGACCCGGGGAATTCACCCCTCCACTTT. Its translation is CASSDPGNSPLHF.

The chain is built from TRBV30 and TRBJ1-4; TRBD1 is a possible D gene (5 bases). Germline V CDR1 and CDR2: GTSNPN, SVGIG (reference sequence). The CDR3 totals 13 residues. Trimming removed 1 base from V and 11 bases from J, with 14 bases in between. The CDR3 region is CAWSAGTSGKLFF. CDR3 in DNA: TGTGCCTGGAGTGCGGGGACCTCGGGGAAACTGTTTTTT.

The chain recombines TRBV7-2 with TRBJ2-1; 10 nucleotides line up with TRBD1. CDR3 size: 15 residues. CDR1 and CDR2 from the germline V gene are SGHTA and FQGNSA. The J segment lost 8 bases and the V segment lost 2 bases, leaving 6 bases of the junction unmatched. The CDR3 protein is CASSLLGQGSHEQFF. CDR3 DNA: TGTGCCAGCAGCTTATTGGGACAGGGGTCCCATGAGCAGTTCTTC.

This rearrangement joins TRBV10-3 to TRBJ2-5; D is undetermined. Between the trimmed V and J ends, which lost 6 bases and 5 bases, there was a span of 22 bases. CDR3 size: 16 residues. From germline, CDR1 is ENHRY and CDR2 SYGVKD. DNA for the CDR3: TGTGCCATCAGGAACCAACACGACATCAACACGGAGACCCAGTACTTC. Amino acid sequence: CAIRNQHDINTETQYF.

This clonotype was recorded a few times. V usage is TRBV19 and J usage is TRBJ2-1; D gene ambiguous. CDR1 is LNHDA and CDR2 is SQIVND in the germline V gene (reference sequence). V shed 7 bases and J shed 3 bases, with 10 bases lying between them. The CDR3 spans 13 residues. The CDR3 protein is CASMMADYNEQFF. The CDR3 DNA reads TGTGCCAGTATGATGGCAGACTACAATGAGCAGTTCTTC. The full variable domain, with the rest looked up from reference TRBV19 and TRBJ2-1, is DGGITQSPKYLFRKEGQNVTLSCEQNLNHDAMYWYRQDPGQGLRLIYYSQIVNDFQKGDIAEGYSVSREKKESFPLTVTSAQKNPTAFYLCASMMADYNEQFFGPGTRLTVL.

V is TRBV7-9 and J is TRBJ2-1, with 9 positions matching TRBD2. CDR3 length: 18 residues. Per the germline V gene, CDR1 is SEHNR and CDR2 is FQNEAQ (reference sequence). Germline trimming cut 4 bases from V and 0 bases from J; bases unmatched to any gene: 10. In DNA form, the CDR3 reads TGTGCCAGCAGCTCAACCGACGTGGGACTAGCCTCCTACAATGAGCAGTTCTTC. Its protein product is CASSSTDVGLASYNEQFF.

The chain uses TRBV2 and TRBJ1-5; a possible D gene is TRBD1 (5 bases). The CDR3 length is 16 residues. The ends were cut back, 0 bases at V and 0 bases at J, with 9 bases in the middle. CDR1 is SNHLY, CDR2 FYNNEI, per germline. CDR3 in amino acids: CASSEALGGSNQPQHF. The CDR3 DNA follows: TGTGCCAGCAGTGAAGCGCTCGGGGGTAGCAATCAGCCCCAGCATTTT.

This clonotype appeared once. This chain links TRBV9 with TRBJ1-1, with 7 bases that match TRBD1. V was clipped by 4 bases and J by 1 base; unmatched bases: 10. The CDR3 is made up of 16 amino acids. CDR1 and CDR2 from the germline V gene are SGDLS and YYNGEE. This CDR3 is CASSSQSGTANTEAFF. The CDR3 DNA reads as TGTGCCAGCAGCTCCCAGAGCGGGACAGCGAACACTGAAGCTTTCTTT.

This clonotype came up a few times. The rearrangement joins TRBV29-1 to TRBJ1-1; D might be TRBD1 (6 bases). This CDR3 is 13 amino acids long. V was shortened by 7 bases and J by 7 bases, with 19 bases between the two germline ends. Per the germline V gene, CDR1 is SQVTM and CDR2 is ANQGSEA. The CDR3 sequence is CSELPGTNGEAFF. CDR3 in DNA: TGCAGCGAGTTGCCCGGGACAAACGGTGAAGCTTTCTTT.

The chain combines TRBV15 with TRBJ2-5, with 8 positions matching TRBD1. The CDR3 is made up of 15 amino acids. V lost 5 bases and J lost 11; bases outside the gene matches: 16. Germline lookup yields CDR1 LNHNV and CDR2 YYDKDF (reference sequence). The CDR3 here is CATSPRQGFGNEQYF. The CDR3 region has the DNA TGTGCCACCAGCCCCCGACAGGGGTTTGGGAATGAGCAGTACTTC.

This clonotype showed up just a few times. The V call is TRBV6-5, the J call TRBJ2-3; D may be TRBD1 (6 bases). Between the trimmed V and J ends, which lost 7 bases and 0 bases, there was a span of 11 bases. This CDR3 region has 14 residues. Germline assignment: CDR1 MNHEY and CDR2 SVGAGI. CDR3 bases: TGTGCCAGCACCCAGGGGCTAAGCACAGATACGCAGTATTTT. Residues: CASTQGLSTDTQYF.

In this sample, this clonotype turned up a few times. V and J are TRBV5-1 and TRBJ2-3; 8 nucleotides agree with TRBD1. The junction had 6 bases not matched to a gene; V was cut back by 0 bases and J by 3 bases. This CDR3 spans 16 amino acids. Germline CDR1 SGHRS, CDR2 YFSETQ. The CDR3 spells CASSLEGRGQTDTQYF. Here the CDR3 DNA reads TGCGCCAGCAGCTTGGAGGGCAGGGGGCAGACAGATACGCAGTATTTT.

This chain links TRBV6-6 with TRBJ1-6; D is unclear. Looked up from germline, CDR1 is MNHNY and CDR2 is SVGAGI (reference sequence). The CDR3 spans 16 residues. The V gene lost 0 bases and the J gene lost 7 bases, with 13 bases spanning the gap. Written as DNA, the CDR3 is TGTGCCAGCAGTTACTCGAGGGCAGAGGAAAATTCACCCCTCCACTTT. Translation: CASSYSRAEENSPLHF.

The chain recombines TRBV4-2 with TRBJ2-5; no clear D. Germline V gives CDR1 LGHNA, CDR2 YNFKEQ. CDR3 length: 13 residues. V lost 2 bases and J 1 base, leaving 5 bases between the germline ends. CDR3 amino acids: CASSQSGQETQYF. The CDR3 coding sequence is TGTGCCAGCAGCCAAAGTGGCCAAGAGACCCAGTACTTC.

This chain uses TRBV4-1 with TRBJ2-2; 9 bases are a match to TRBD1. Looked up from germline, CDR1 is MGHRA and CDR2 is YSYEKL. The V segment lost 0 bases and the J segment 9 bases; nucleotides outside the gene matches: 2. The CDR3 is made up of 14 amino acids. This chain's CDR3 is CASSQEGTGRELFF. Written as DNA, the CDR3 is TGCGCCAGCAGCCAAGAGGGGACAGGGAGGGAGCTGTTTTTT.

For the CDR3, the DNA is TGTGCCAGCAGTTTTTCTGGTAAAAACTATGGCTACACCTTC. This encodes CASSFSGKNYGYTF. This sequence joins TRBV28 and TRBJ1-2; D remains ambiguous. The V end lost 3 bases, the J end lost 2 bases, and 10 bases lay between the germline ends. Germline assignment: CDR1 MDHEN and CDR2 SYDVKM. This CDR3 region has 14 residues.

This clonotype was observed a few times. This chain connects TRBV3-1 to TRBJ2-7; tentatively, D is TRBD1 (5 bases). The CDR3 spans 14 residues. The germline V and J ends were trimmed by 0 bases and 2 bases, with 8 bases remaining between them. Germline V gives CDR1 LGHDT, CDR2 YNNKEL (reference sequence). The CDR3 DNA reads TGTGCCAGCAGCCAAGACGAAGGGGCCTACGAGCAGTACTTC. Translated: CASSQDEGAYEQYF.

V is TRBV11-2 and J is TRBJ2-3, with 7 bases aligning to TRBD2. The CDR3 loop spans 16 amino acids. Germline values: CDR1 SGHAT, CDR2 FQNNGV. Trimming took 3 bases from V and 3 from J; bases not matched to a gene: 9. This CDR3 is CASSFGEGVGTDTQYF. CDR3 bases: TGTGCCAGCAGCTTTGGGGAGGGAGTGGGGACAGATACGCAGTATTTT.

This clonotype came up once. The V and J genes are TRBV7-8 and TRBJ2-1; D remains ambiguous. There are 14 residues in the CDR3. Trimming took off 8 bases at V and 0 bases at J, with 11 bases between the two ends. Germline lookup yields CDR1 SGHVS and CDR2 FQNEAQ. CDR3 in DNA: TGTGCCAGCCGGCAGGCTAGCTCCTACAATGAGCAGTTCTTC. Its protein is CASRQASSYNEQFF. The variable domain in full, completed from reference TRBV7-8 and TRBJ2-1, reads GAGVSQSPRYKVAKRGQDVALRCDPISGHVSLFWYQQALGQGPEFLTYFQNEAQLDKSGLPSDRFFAERPEGSVSTLKIQRTQQEDSAVYLCASRQASSYNEQFFGPGTRLTVL.

This chain uses TRBV10-3 with TRBJ1-5; no firm D call. V lost 2 bases to trimming and J lost 5 bases, with 7 bases between them. This CDR3 spans 13 amino acids. The germline V gene has CDR1 ENHRY and CDR2 SYGVKD. The CDR3 spells CAISEAKDQPQHF. CDR3 bases: TGTGCCATCAGTGAGGCGAAAGATCAGCCCCAGCATTTT.

The chain carries TRBV15 and TRBJ2-3; D might be TRBD2 (6 bases). The germline CDR1 and CDR2 sequences are LNHNV and YYDKDF (reference sequence). V was cut by 4 bases and J by 2 bases, with 10 bases left in between. CDR3 length equals 14 residues. The CDR3 DNA reads TGTGCCACCAGCATTGAGCGGGCCACAGATACGCAGTATTTT. Its translation is CATSIERATDTQYF.

The rearrangement joins TRBV29-1 to TRBJ2-3; TRBD2 might be the D (6 bases). This CDR3 contains 14 residues. V was shortened by 6 bases and J by 2 bases, with 15 bases between the two germline ends. The V gene's germline CDR1 is SQVTM and CDR2 ANQGSEA. The CDR3 spells CSVMGLLITDTQYF. The DNA of the CDR3 is TGCAGCGTGATGGGACTCCTTATCACAGATACGCAGTATTTT.

This clonotype was seen just once. The V call is TRBV6-1, the J call TRBJ2-3; the match to TRBD2 covers 11 bases. The CDR3 runs 15 residues. Germline V gene lookup returns CDR1 MNHNS and CDR2 SASEGT. Trimming cost V 5 bases and J 5 bases; bases outside gene matches: 6. CDR3 sequence reads: CASSTTSGSRDTQYF. CDR3 DNA: TGTGCCAGCAGTACTACTAGCGGGAGTCGAGATACGCAGTATTTT.

The J gene is TRBJ2-3, the V gene TRBV20-1, with unresolved D. The CDR3 sequence is 11 residues long. CDR1 is DFQATT and CDR2 is SNEGSKA in the germline V gene (reference sequence). V shed 3 bases and J shed 6 bases, with 7 bases lying between them. The CDR3 protein is CSASLGDTQYF. The CDR3 DNA follows: TGCAGTGCTAGTCTAGGTGATACGCAGTATTTT.

The chain carries TRBV4-1 and TRBJ2-1; TRBD2 matches at 11 bases. This CDR3 is built from 17 residues. Germline CDR1 reads MGHRA; CDR2 reads YSYEKL. The junction had 8 bases not matched to a gene; V was cut back by 1 base and J by 6 bases. The CDR3: CASSQGTGTSGLNEQFF. The CDR3 nucleotides are TGCGCCAGCAGCCAAGGGACCGGGACTAGCGGCCTCAATGAGCAGTTCTTC.